The 18 T cell receptor beta chains in this list originate from one sample, sequenced in a study of T-cell reconstitution after alpha-beta-depleted transplantation in children. Construction of the TCRbeta library involved unique molecular identifiers. TCRdb reprocessed the PCR reads with MiXCR, giving one entry per CDR3 protein. The sample lists about 190,000 distinct CDR3 sequences; around 10% were seen once. This specimen consisted of PBMCs, obtained before TCRalphabeta/CD19-depleted stem cell transplant. The origin of the receptors is a boy aged 2 to 10 with acute myeloid leukemia, due to receive a stem cell transplant.

This clonotype was found many times. The chain carries TRBV5-1 and TRBJ2-3; D is perhaps TRBD1 (6 bases). CDR3 length: 15 residues. Germline V CDR1 and CDR2: SGHRS, YFSETQ. The V end was cut by 4 bases, the J end by 4 bases, with 16 bases between. CDR3 nucleotides: TGCGCCAGCAGCCAGACACAGGGCTCGGCAGATACGCAGTATTTT. As protein: CASSQTQGSADTQYF.

This clonotype was counted at least ten times. V is TRBV20-1 and J is TRBJ2-7; tentatively, D is TRBD1 (5 bases). V was pared by 1 base and J by 4 bases, with 8 bases between. Germline V gene sequence: CDR1 DFQATT, CDR2 SNEGSKA (reference sequence). The CDR3 totals 12 residues. The CDR3 DNA sequence: TGCAGTGCTAGAGTCCAGGGTTACGAGCAGTACTTC. This gives the protein CSARVQGYEQYF.

The J gene is TRBJ2-5, the V gene TRBV5-1; 14 nucleotides line up with TRBD2. CDR3 length equals 15 residues. In germline, CDR1 is SGHRS, CDR2 YFSETQ. The V and J ends lost 5 bases and 2 bases, in that order; junction bases with no gene match: 2. The CDR3 reads CASRGLAGAQETQYF. The CDR3 DNA reads as TGCGCCAGCAGGGGACTAGCGGGGGCTCAAGAGACCCAGTACTTC. Filled out from reference TRBV5-1 and TRBJ2-5, the complete variable domain reads KAGVTQTPRYLIKTRGQQVTLSCSPISGHRSVSWYQQTPGQGLQFLFEYFSETQRNKGNFPGRFSGRQFSNSRSEMNVSTLELGDSALYLCASRGLAGAQETQYFGPGTRLLVL.

This clonotype was recorded at least ten times. This chain links TRBV29-1 with TRBJ2-7, with D possibly matching TRBD1 (5 bases). The CDR3 length is 13 residues. CDR1 is SQVTM and CDR2 is ANQGSEA in the germline V gene. With 3 bases removed from V and 2 bases from J, the gap between germline ends came to 11 bases. The DNA of the CDR3 is TGCAGCGTTGAGCAACAGGAACCCTACGAGCAGTACTTC. The encoded protein is CSVEQQEPYEQYF.

The table lists this clonotype with many counts. The chain uses TRBV10-2 and TRBJ2-1, with D perhaps TRBD2 (5 bases). Trimming took 0 bases from V and 4 from J, leaving 10 bases between them. Germline-derived CDR1 and CDR2 are WSHSY and SAAADI. The CDR3 has 15 residues. Here the CDR3 reads CASSESVAGYNEQFF. The DNA of the CDR3 is TGCGCCAGCAGTGAGTCCGTGGCGGGTTACAATGAGCAGTTCTTC.

This clonotype was observed many times. This chain links TRBV7-9 with TRBJ2-7; no clear D gene. Germline V gene sequence: CDR1 SEHNR, CDR2 FQNEAQ (reference sequence). The CDR3 is 12 amino acids. The V and J ends lost 7 bases and 4 bases respectively, with 11 bases between them. The CDR3 nucleotides are TGTGCCAGCACCCATGGAGCATACGAGCAGTACTTC. Protein: CASTHGAYEQYF.

This clonotype came up many times. This sequence joins TRBV29-1 and TRBJ1-2; D call uncertain. From germline, CDR1 is SQVTM and CDR2 ANQGSEA. The V and J ends lost 6 bases and 5 bases respectively, with 10 bases between them. The CDR3 is made up of 11 amino acids. CDR3 sequence (DNA): TGCAGCGTAGAGGAGGTTTATGGCTACACCTTC. Translation gives CSVEEVYGYTF.

This chain uses TRBV2 with TRBJ2-2; the D gene is possibly TRBD2 (5 bases). The CDR3 runs to 14 residues. The V gene's germline CDR1 is SNHLY and CDR2 FYNNEI. Trimming took off 8 bases at V and 2 bases at J, with 12 bases between the two ends. In DNA form, the CDR3 reads TGTGCCAGCGAAGGACTGACAAACACCGGGGAGCTGTTTTTT. Protein sequence: CASEGLTNTGELFF.

Ten or more counts support this clonotype. This chain uses TRBV3-1 with TRBJ2-2; D is uncertain. Germline CDR1 LGHDT, CDR2 YNNKEL (reference sequence). Trimming pared 0 bases from V and 7 bases from J, leaving 12 bases between. CDR3 length: 15 residues. The CDR3 here is CASSQDAGPGGELFF. The DNA for the CDR3 is TGTGCCAGCAGCCAAGATGCAGGTCCAGGCGGGGAGCTGTTTTTT.

The sample holds many counts of this clonotype. The chain uses TRBV10-3 and TRBJ2-3, with a weak D call TRBD2 (5 bases). Between the trimmed V and J ends, which lost 0 bases and 1 base, there was a span of 11 bases. Germline V CDR1 and CDR2: ENHRY, SYGVKD. The CDR3 is made up of 16 amino acids. CDR3 region: CAISESGGHGTDTQYF. For the CDR3, the DNA is TGTGCCATCAGTGAGTCAGGCGGGCATGGCACAGATACGCAGTATTTT.

The rearrangement joins TRBV20-1 to TRBJ2-3; 11 nucleotides align to TRBD2. The V gene's germline CDR1 is DFQATT and CDR2 SNEGSKA (reference sequence). This CDR3 is 16 amino acids long. With V trimmed by 6 bases and J by 4 bases, 12 bases remained unmatched. CDR3: CSAPRYSGGVSDTQYF. CDR3 bases: TGCAGTGCGCCCCGGTATAGCGGGGGGGTTTCAGATACGCAGTATTTT.

This clonotype has at least ten counts. V is TRBV5-5 and J is TRBJ1-2; 7 bases are a match to TRBD1. CDR1 and CDR2 (germline): SGHKS, YYEKEE (reference sequence). This CDR3 has 15 residues. V was clipped by 6 bases and J by 5 bases; unmatched bases: 13. DNA of the CDR3: TGTGCCAGCACCTGGACAGGCCCGCCGGAATATGGCTACACCTTC. Translated, it gives CASTWTGPPEYGYTF.

This clonotype was observed many times. The chain is built from TRBV7-9 and TRBJ1-1; 8 bases line up with TRBD1. The CDR3 runs 15 residues. Germline lookup yields CDR1 SEHNR and CDR2 FQNEAQ (reference sequence). Trimming removed 5 bases from V and 4 bases from J; junction bases left unmatched: 9. The CDR3 sequence: CASSGMTGESTEAFF. The CDR3 nucleotides read TGTGCCAGCAGCGGAATGACAGGGGAGAGCACTGAAGCTTTCTTT.

On this clonotype: This could be a read error, since a much larger clone is one nucleotide away. The V gene is TRBV28, the J gene TRBJ2-1, with 8 bases identical to TRBD1. The CDR3 length is 15 residues. The germline V gene encodes CDR1 MDHEN and CDR2 SYDVKM. Here the CDR3 DNA reads TGTGCCACCAGTTTTGGGACAGGTCTATACAATGAGCAGTTCTTC. This translates into CATSFGTGLYNEQFF.

V and J are TRBV5-6 and TRBJ2-1; D call uncertain. CDR3 length: 16 amino acids. The germline V gene encodes CDR1 SGHDT and CDR2 YYEEEE. V dropped 4 bases and J dropped 2 bases, with 16 bases sitting between them. The DNA for the CDR3 is TGTGCCAGCAGCCCCCAGCCGATGAATGCCTACAATGAGCAGTTCTTC. Translated, it gives CASSPQPMNAYNEQFF. The full variable domain, with the rest looked up from reference TRBV5-6 and TRBJ2-1, is DAGVTQSPTHLIKTRGQQVTLRCSPKSGHDTVSWYQQALGQGPQFIFQYYEEEERQRGNFPDRFSGHQFPNYSSELNVNALLLGDSALYLCASSPQPMNAYNEQFFGPGTRLTVL.

This clonotype was counted many times. This rearrangement joins TRBV3-1 to TRBJ2-1, with TRBD2 identical over 9 bases. Germline CDR1 LGHDT, CDR2 YNNKEL (reference sequence). The V and J ends lost 3 bases and 8 bases, in that order; junction bases with no gene match: 8. CDR3 length equals 15 residues. The DNA for the CDR3 is TGTGCCAGCAGCCAGGGACTAGCCGGGTTGTATGAGCAGTTCTTC. This encodes CASSQGLAGLYEQFF.

This clonotype was seen at least ten times. In DNA form, the CDR3 reads TGTGCCTGGAGCACTTGGGATGGTGAAGCTTTCTTT. Translating it yields CAWSTWDGEAFF. This sequence joins TRBV30 and TRBJ1-1; D unclear. The CDR3 is made up of 12 amino acids. Germline V CDR1 and CDR2: GTSNPN, SVGIG (reference sequence). The ends were cut back, 3 bases at V and 7 bases at J, with 12 bases in the middle. The full variable domain, completed using reference TRBV30 and TRBJ1-1, is SQTIHQWPATLVQPVGSPLSLECTVEGTSNPNLYWYRQAAGRGLQLLFYSVGIGQISSEVPQNLSASRPQDRQFILSSKKLLLSDSGFYLCAWSTWDGEAFFGQGTRLTVV.

This clonotype was observed many times. This chain joins TRBV6-2 or TRBV6-3 and TRBJ1-5; the D gene is possibly TRBD1 (5 bases). The CDR3 contains 15 residues. Germline V CDR1 and CDR2: MNHEY, SVGEGT. V was pared by 0 bases and J by 3 bases, with 9 bases between. The CDR3 loop is CASSYSWGNNQPQHF. In nucleotides, the CDR3 is TGTGCCAGCAGTTACTCGTGGGGGAACAATCAGCCCCAGCATTTT.